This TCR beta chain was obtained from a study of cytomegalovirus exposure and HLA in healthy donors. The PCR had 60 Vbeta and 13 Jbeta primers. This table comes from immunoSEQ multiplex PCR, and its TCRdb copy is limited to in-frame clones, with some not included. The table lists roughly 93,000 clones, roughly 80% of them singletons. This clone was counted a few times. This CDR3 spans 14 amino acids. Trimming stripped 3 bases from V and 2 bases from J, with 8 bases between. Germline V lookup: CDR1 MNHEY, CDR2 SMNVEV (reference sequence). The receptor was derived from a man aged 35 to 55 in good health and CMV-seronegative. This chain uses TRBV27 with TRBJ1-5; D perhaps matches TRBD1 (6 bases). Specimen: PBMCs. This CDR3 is CASSFRTGNQPQHF. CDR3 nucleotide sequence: TGTGCCAGCAGTTTTCGGACAGGCAATCAGCCCCAGCATTTT.